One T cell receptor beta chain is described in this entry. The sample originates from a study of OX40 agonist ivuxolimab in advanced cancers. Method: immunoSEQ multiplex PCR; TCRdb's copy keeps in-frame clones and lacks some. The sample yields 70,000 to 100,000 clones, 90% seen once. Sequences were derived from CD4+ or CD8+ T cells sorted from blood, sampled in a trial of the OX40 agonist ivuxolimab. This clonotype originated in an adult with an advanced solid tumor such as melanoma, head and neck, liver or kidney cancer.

CDR3 coding DNA: TGTGCCAGCGGCCGGGCCCTACTGAACACTGAAGCTTTCTTT. Its translation is CASGRALLNTEAFF. V usage is TRBV2 and J usage is TRBJ1-1; D remains unclear. Germline V lookup: CDR1 SNHLY, CDR2 FYNNEI. Between the trimmed V and J ends, which lost 8 bases and 0 bases, there was a span of 13 bases. The CDR3 sequence is 14 residues long. Filled out from reference TRBV2 and TRBJ1-1, the complete variable domain reads EPEVTQTPSHQVTQMGQEVILRCVPISNHLYFYWYRQILGQKVEFLVSFYNNEISEKSEIFDDQFSVERPDGSNFTLKIRSTKLEDSAMYFCASGRALLNTEAFFGQGTRLTVV.